This record covers a single T cell receptor (beta chain). Time point of the sample: peripheral blood 6 weeks after treatment start. Germline lookup yields CDR1 SGHAT and CDR2 FQNNGV. V lost 0 bases, J lost 4 bases, and 13 bases lay in between. This CDR3 spans 15 amino acids. These data come from a study of PD-L1 blockade in urothelial cancer. Study details: Patients, treated from about 2014 onward, received atezolizumab 1,200 mg intravenously every 3 weeks. Blood samples had a median of 141,255 T cells.

Sequencing was performed with immunoSEQ multiplex PCR; in TCRdb, only in-frame clones are kept and a portion is missing. The sample lists some 110,000 clones; more than 85% were seen once. Specimen: PBMCs, collected around atezolizumab (anti-PD-L1) treatment. The receptor was isolated from a man in his fifties or sixties with urothelial cancer. The chain carries TRBV11-2 and TRBJ2-7; possible D gene TRBD2, 6 bases. CDR3 nucleotides: TGTGCCAGCAGCTTAGAAGTGACTAGTTCTTACGAGCAGTACTTC. It translates to CASSLEVTSSYEQYF.